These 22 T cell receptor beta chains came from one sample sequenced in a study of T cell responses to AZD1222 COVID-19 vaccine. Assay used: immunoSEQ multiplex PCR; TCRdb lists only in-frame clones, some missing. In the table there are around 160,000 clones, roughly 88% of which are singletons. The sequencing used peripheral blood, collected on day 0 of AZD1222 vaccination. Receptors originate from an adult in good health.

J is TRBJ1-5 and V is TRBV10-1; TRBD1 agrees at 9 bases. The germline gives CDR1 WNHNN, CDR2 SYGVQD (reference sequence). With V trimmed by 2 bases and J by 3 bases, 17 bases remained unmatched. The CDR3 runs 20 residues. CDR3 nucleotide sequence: TGCGCCAGCAGTGAGCCGGGACAGGGCTTATCGGATAGGGTCAATCAGCCCCAGCATTTT. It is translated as CASSEPGQGLSDRVNQPQHF.

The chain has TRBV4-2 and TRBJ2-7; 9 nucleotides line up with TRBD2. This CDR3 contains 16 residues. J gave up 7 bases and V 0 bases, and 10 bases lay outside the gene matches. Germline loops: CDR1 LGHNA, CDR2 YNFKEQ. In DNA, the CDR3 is TGTGCCAGCAGCCAAGATCGGCTAGCGGGGATGAGGGAGCAGTACTTC. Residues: CASSQDRLAGMREQYF.

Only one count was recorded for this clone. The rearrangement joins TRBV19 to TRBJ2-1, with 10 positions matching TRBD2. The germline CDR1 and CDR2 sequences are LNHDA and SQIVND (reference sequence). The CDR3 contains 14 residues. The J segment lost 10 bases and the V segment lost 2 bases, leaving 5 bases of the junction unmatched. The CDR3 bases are TGTGCCAGTAGTATAAGTTCTAGCGGGGGCGAGCAGTTCTTC. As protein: CASSISSSGGEQFF.

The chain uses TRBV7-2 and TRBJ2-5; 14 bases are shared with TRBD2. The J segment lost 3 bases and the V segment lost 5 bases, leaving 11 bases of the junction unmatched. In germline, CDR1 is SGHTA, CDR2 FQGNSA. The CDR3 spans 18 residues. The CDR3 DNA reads TGTGCCAGCAGCCCCACCCGACTAGCGGGGGGGCGCGAAGAGACCCAGTACTTC. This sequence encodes CASSPTRLAGGREETQYF.

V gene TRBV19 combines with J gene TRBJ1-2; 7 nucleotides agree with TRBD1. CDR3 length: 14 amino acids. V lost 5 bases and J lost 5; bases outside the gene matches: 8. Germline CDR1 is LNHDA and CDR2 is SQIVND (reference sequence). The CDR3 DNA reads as TGTGCCAGTAGTGAAAGGACAGGAGCGTATGGCTACACCTTC. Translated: CASSERTGAYGYTF. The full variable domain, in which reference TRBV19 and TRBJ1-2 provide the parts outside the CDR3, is DGGITQSPKYLFRKEGQNVTLSCEQNLNHDAMYWYRQDPGQGLRLIYYSQIVNDFQKGDIAEGYSVSREKKESFPLTVTSAQKNPTAFYLCASSERTGAYGYTFGSGTRLTVV.

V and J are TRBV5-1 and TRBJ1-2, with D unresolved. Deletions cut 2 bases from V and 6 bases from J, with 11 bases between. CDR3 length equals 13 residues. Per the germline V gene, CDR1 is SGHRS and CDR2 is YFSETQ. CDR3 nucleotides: TGCGCCAGCAGCTTAGAGGACGGAAATGGCTACACCTTC. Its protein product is CASSLEDGNGYTF.

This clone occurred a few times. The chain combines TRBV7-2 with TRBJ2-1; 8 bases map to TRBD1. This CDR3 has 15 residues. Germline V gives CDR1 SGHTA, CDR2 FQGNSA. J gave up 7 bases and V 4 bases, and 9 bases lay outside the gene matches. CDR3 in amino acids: CASSSGQGRGNEQFF. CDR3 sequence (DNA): TGTGCCAGCAGCTCAGGACAGGGCCGGGGGAATGAGCAGTTCTTC. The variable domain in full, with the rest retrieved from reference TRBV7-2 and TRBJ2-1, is GAGVSQSPSNKVTEKGKDVELRCDPISGHTALYWYRQSLGQGLEFLIYFQGNSAPDKSGLPSDRFSAERTGGSVSTLTIQRTQQEDSAVYLCASSSGQGRGNEQFFGPGTRLTVL.

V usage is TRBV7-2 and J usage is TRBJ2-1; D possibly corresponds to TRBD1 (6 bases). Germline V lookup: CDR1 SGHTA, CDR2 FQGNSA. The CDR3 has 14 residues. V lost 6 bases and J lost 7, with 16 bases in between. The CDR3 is CASSRPTGPNEQFF. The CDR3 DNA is TGTGCCAGCAGTCGGCCAACAGGGCCAAATGAGCAGTTCTTC.

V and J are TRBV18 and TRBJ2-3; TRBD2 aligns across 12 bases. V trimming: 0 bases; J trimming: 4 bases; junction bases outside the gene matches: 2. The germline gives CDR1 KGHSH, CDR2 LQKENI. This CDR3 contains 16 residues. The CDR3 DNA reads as TGTGCCAGCTCACCACCGCTAGCGGGGGGGCCAGATACGCAGTATTTT. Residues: CASSPPLAGGPDTQYF.

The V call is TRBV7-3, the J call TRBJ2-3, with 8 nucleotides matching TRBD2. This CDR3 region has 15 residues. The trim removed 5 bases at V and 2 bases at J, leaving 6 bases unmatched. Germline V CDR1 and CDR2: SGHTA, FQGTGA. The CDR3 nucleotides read TGTGCCAGCAGCAGTAGCGGGGTCCCCACAGATACGCAGTATTTT. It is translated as CASSSSGVPTDTQYF. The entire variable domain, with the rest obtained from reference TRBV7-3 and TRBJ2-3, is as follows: GAGVSQTPSNKVTEKGKYVELRCDPISGHTALYWYRQSLGQGPEFLIYFQGTGAADDSGLPNDRFFAVRPEGSVSTLKIQRTERGDSAVYLCASSSSGVPTDTQYFGPGTRLTVL.

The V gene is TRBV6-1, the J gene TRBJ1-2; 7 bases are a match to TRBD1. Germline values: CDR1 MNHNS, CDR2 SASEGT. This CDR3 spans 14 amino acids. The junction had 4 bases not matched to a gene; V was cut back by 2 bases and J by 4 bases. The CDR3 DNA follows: TGTGCCAGCAGTGAAAGGAGGGACAGCTATGGCTACACCTTC. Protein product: CASSERRDSYGYTF.

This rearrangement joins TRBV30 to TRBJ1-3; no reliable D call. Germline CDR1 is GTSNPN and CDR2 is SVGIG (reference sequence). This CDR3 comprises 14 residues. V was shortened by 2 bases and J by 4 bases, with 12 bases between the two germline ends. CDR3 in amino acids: CAWSPGSPGNTIYF. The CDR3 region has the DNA TGTGCCTGGAGTCCCGGTTCCCCCGGAAACACCATATATTTT.

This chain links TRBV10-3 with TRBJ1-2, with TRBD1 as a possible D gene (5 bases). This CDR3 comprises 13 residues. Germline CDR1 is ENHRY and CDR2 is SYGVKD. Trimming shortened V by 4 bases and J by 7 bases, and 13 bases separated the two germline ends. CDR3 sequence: CAISGGEGLGYTF. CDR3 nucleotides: TGTGCCATCAGTGGAGGGGAGGGCCTTGGCTACACCTTC.

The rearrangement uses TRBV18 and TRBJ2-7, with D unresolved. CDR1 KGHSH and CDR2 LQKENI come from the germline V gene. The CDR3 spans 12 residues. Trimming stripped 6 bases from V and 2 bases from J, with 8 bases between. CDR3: CASSYAAYEQYF. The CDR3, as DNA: TGTGCCAGCTCCTACGCTGCCTACGAGCAGTACTTC.

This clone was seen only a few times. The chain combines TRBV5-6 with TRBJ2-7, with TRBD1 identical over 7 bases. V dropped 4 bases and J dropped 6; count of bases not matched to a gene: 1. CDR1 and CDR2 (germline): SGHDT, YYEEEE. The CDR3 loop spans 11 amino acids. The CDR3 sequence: CASSRQGEQYF. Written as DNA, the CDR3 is TGTGCCAGCAGCCGACAGGGCGAGCAGTACTTC.

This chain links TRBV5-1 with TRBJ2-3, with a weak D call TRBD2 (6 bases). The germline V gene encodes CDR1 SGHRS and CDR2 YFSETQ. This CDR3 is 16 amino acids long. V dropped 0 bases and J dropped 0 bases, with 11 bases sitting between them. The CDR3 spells CASSLVLGTSTDTQYF. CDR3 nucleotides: TGCGCCAGCAGCTTGGTTTTGGGGACTAGCACAGATACGCAGTATTTT.

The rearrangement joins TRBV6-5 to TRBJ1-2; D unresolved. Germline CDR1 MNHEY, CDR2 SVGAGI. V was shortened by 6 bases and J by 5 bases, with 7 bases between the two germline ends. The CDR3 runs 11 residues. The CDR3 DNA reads TGTGCCAGCAGCGCTCAGTATGGCTACACCTTC. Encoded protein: CASSAQYGYTF.

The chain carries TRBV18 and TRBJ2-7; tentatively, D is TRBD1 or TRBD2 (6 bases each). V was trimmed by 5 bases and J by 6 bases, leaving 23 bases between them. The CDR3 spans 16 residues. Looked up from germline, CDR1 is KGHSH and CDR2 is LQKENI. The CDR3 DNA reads TGTGCCAGCTCAACCCTATCAGACAGGAGGGTCCCCGAGCAGTACTTC. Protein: CASSTLSDRRVPEQYF.

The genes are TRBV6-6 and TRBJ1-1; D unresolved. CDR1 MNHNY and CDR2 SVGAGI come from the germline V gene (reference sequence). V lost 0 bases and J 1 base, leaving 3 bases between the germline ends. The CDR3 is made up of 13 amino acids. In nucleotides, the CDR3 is TGTGCCAGCAGTTACTCACAGAACACTGAAGCTTTCTTT. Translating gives CASSYSQNTEAFF.

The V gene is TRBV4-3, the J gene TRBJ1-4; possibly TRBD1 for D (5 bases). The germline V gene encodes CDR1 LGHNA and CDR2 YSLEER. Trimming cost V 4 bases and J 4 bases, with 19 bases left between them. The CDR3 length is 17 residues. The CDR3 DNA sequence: TGCGCCAGCAGCCTGACCGAAACCGGGACCTTTAATGAAAAACTGTTTTTT. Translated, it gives CASSLTETGTFNEKLFF.

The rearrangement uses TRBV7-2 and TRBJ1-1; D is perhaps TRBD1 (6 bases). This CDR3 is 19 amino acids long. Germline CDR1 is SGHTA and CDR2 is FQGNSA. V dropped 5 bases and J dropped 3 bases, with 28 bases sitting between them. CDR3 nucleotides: TGTGCCAGCAGCAAAGGGGGGTTCAGGACGCGGGGTAGGGACACTGAAGCTTTCTTT. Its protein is CASSKGGFRTRGRDTEAFF.

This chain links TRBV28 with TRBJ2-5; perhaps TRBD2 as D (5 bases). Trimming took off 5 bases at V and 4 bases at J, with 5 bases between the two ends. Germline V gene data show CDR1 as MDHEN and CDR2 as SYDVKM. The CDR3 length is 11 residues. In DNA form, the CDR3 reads TGTGCCAGCAGTCGGGGAGAGACCCAGTACTTC. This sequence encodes CASSRGETQYF.